What follows describes a single T cell receptor (beta chain). This record belongs to a study of blood T cell repertoires in COVID-19. Study in general: The cDNA or gDNA used as material had been derived from T cells, B-cell-depleted T cells, or PBMCs.

V was clipped by 6 bases and J by 2 bases, with 13 bases between them. Germline assignment: CDR1 SGHTS and CDR2 YDEGEE. The CDR3 runs to 14 residues. All enrollees were about 18 to 89 years old and from roughly 26 US areas. The method was immunoSEQ multiplex PCR; TCRdb's version includes in-frame clones alone and lacks a portion of them. The sample holds 250,000 to 350,000 clones, 80% to 90% seen once. The sample taken for sequencing was PBMCs or T cells enriched from blood (not recorded which). The chain employs TRBV5-8 and TRBJ2-3; D is unclear. This TCR was recovered from a woman in her thirties who had recovered from COVID-19. The CDR3 spells CASIITRNTDTQYF. The DNA of the CDR3 is TGTGCCAGCATCATTACCAGGAACACAGATACGCAGTATTTT.